The next 22 T cell receptor beta chains were all read from a single sample in a study of T cells in women clearing cervical HPV infection. The assay was immunoSEQ multiplex PCR, and TCRdb's table has in-frame clones only and misses some. This sample's clone table lists 15,000 to 20,000 clones. The source material was blood buffy coat. The origin of the receptors is a woman aged 18 to 75 with a cervical HPV16 infection that either progressed to CIN3+ or cleared (not recorded which).

To note about this clone: The CDR3 end is not reached by the read, which stops 3 residues before it; the germline J gene fills it in. This chain links TRBV2 with TRBJ2-3; TRBD1 matches at 9 bases. Germline V gene data show CDR1 as SNHLY and CDR2 as FYNNEI. The CDR3 is 14 amino acids. The CDR3 sequence is CASDRQGVQETQYF. The CDR3 DNA, read in part, is TGTGCCAGCGATAGACAGGGGGTCCAAGAGACG.

With respect to this clone: With the read ending 3 residues before the CDR3 end, the germline J gene is used to fill in that end. V is TRBV7-2 and J is TRBJ1-2; 9 positions match TRBD1. CDR1 is SGHTA and CDR2 is FQGNSA in the germline V gene. The CDR3 runs to 14 residues. The CDR3 loop reads CASSLDRGPDTYTF. The CDR3 DNA, read in part, is TGTGCCAGCAGCTTGGACAGGGGCCCAGATACC.

About this clone itself: The observed sequence ends 3 residues before the CDR3 terminus, with the missing tail filled in from the germline J gene. The J gene is TRBJ2-7, the V gene TRBV28, with 7 positions matching TRBD1. Trimming cost V 7 bases and J 3 bases; bases outside gene matches: 3. The germline gives CDR1 MDHEN, CDR2 SYDVKM. The CDR3 runs 12 residues. The CDR3: CASTRQGYEQYF. Incomplete CDR3 DNA: TGTGCCAGCACTCGACAGGGCTACGAG.

In regard to this clone: A junction boundary mismatches the germline segment, possibly from a read error. Read data end 3 residues before the CDR3 end; the end is taken from the germline J gene. The chain recombines TRBV5-1 with TRBJ2-3, with D tentatively TRBD2 (5 bases). Germline lookup yields CDR1 SGHRS and CDR2 YFSETQ. The length of the CDR3 is 17 residues. The CDR3 sequence is CASRLEDRLAHTDTQYF. The CDR3 DNA, read in part, is TGCGCCAGCAGGTTGGAAGACCGGCTAGCCCACACAGATACG.

Notes on this clone: The read is 3 residues too short to cover the CDR3 end, so that end is filled in from the germline J gene. The chain joins TRBV7-2 to TRBJ2-1, with 7 bases identical to TRBD1. This CDR3 comprises 15 residues. CDR1 is SGHTA, CDR2 FQGNSA, per germline. The trim removed 1 base at V and 4 bases at J, leaving 4 bases unmatched. The CDR3 reads CASSLVVGQYNEQFF. CDR3 DNA (partial): TGTGCCAGCAGCTTAGTCGTGGGACAGTACAATGAG.

Details on this clone: The read terminates 3 residues ahead of where the CDR3 ends, so the germline J gene completes it. The chain links TRBV29-1 to TRBJ1-2; 9 bases match TRBD1. Trimming took 6 bases from V and 6 from J; bases not matched to a gene: 5. This CDR3 has 12 amino acids. Germline CDR1 is SQVTM and CDR2 is ANQGSEA. The CDR3 sequence: CSVDRGQDGYTF. The CDR3 bases that were read are TGCAGCGTGGACAGGGGTCAGGATGGC. The whole variable domain, filled in from reference TRBV29-1 and TRBJ1-2, reads SAVISQKPSRDICQRGTSLTIQCQVDSQVTMMFWYRQQPGQSLTLIATANQGSEATYESGFVIDKFPISRPNLTFSTLTVSNMSPEDSSIYLCSVDRGQDGYTFGSGTRLTVV.

In terms of frequency, this clone is medium-sized (0.01 to 0.1%). Read coverage stops 3 residues before the CDR3 terminus; the germline J gene supplies the remainder. This sequence joins TRBV14 and TRBJ2-5; tentatively, D is TRBD1 (6 bases). V gave up 4 bases and J gave up 5 bases, with 17 bases separating them. CDR3 length: 15 residues. Germline CDR1 and CDR2: SGHDN and FVKESK. CDR3 DNA, as far as it was read: TGTGCCAGCAGCCCTCCAACAGGGTTCGGGGAGACC. This translates into CASSPPTGFGET. The whole CDR3 protein reads CASSPPTGFGETQYF.

Judged by frequency, this clone is medium-sized. The read terminates 3 residues ahead of where the CDR3 ends, so the germline J gene completes it. The chain joins TRBV2 to TRBJ2-5; D is unclear. This CDR3 comprises 15 residues. Germline V gene data show CDR1 as SNHLY and CDR2 as FYNNEI. The V end lost 3 bases, the J end lost 4 bases, and 15 bases lay between the germline ends. CDR3 loop: CASSDSPSVGETQYF. Partial CDR3 DNA: TGTGCCAGCAGTGATTCGCCCAGCGTCGGAGAGACC.

On this clone itself: The read is 3 residues too short to cover the CDR3 end, so that end is filled in from the germline J gene. This chain joins TRBV7-9 and TRBJ1-1, with TRBD1 matching over 7 bases. Unmatched junction bases numbered 7, after V lost 1 base and J lost 5 bases. The CDR3 totals 15 residues. Germline V CDR1 and CDR2: SEHNR, FQNEAQ (reference sequence). The CDR3: CASSLGAGGRTEAFF. CDR3 DNA, as far as it was read: TGTGCCAGCAGCTTAGGGGCAGGGGGAAGGACTGAA. Full variable domain (remainder filled in from reference TRBV7-9 and TRBJ1-1): DTGVSQNPRHKITKRGQNVTFRCDPISEHNRLYWYRQTLGQGPEFLTYFQNEAQLEKSRLLSDRFSAERPKGSFSTLEIQRTEQGDSAMYLCASSLGAGGRTEAFFGQGTRLTVV.

As for this clone: The CDR3 extends 3 residues past the end of the read, so its final part is completed from the germline J gene. This chain uses TRBV2 with TRBJ1-2, with 7 bases fitting TRBD1. The CDR3 extends over 13 amino acids. Looked up from germline, CDR1 is SNHLY and CDR2 is FYNNEI. Trimming at V came to 7 bases and at J to 2 bases, leaving 4 bases not matched to a gene. The CDR3 loop is CASKGQSNYGYTF. The CDR3 bases that were read are TGTGCCAGCAAGGGACAGTCAAACTATGGC. The entire variable domain, with the rest obtained from reference TRBV2 and TRBJ1-2, is as follows: EPEVTQTPSHQVTQMGQEVILRCVPISNHLYFYWYRQILGQKVEFLVSFYNNEISEKSEIFDDQFSVERPDGSNFTLKIRSTKLEDSAMYFCASKGQSNYGYTFGSGTRLTVV.

CDR3 DNA, as far as it was read: TGTGCCAGTAACCGACTGGGACTAGCGGGAGAAAGGGACGAG. It specifies CASNRLGLAGERDE. The complete CDR3 sequence is CASNRLGLAGERDEQYF. The J gene is TRBJ2-7, the V gene TRBV19; 14 bases fit TRBD2. The read ends 3 residues early relative to the CDR3; the germline J gene fills the gap. Looked up from germline, CDR1 is LNHDA and CDR2 is SQIVND (reference sequence). The trim removed 7 bases at V and 5 bases at J, leaving 13 bases unmatched. The CDR3 spans 17 residues.

To note about this clone: Read sequence stops 3 residues before the CDR3 end, and the germline J gene provides the missing end. The chain is built from TRBV7-2 and TRBJ1-1; 9 bases line up with TRBD1. Germline CDR1 and CDR2: SGHTA and FQGNSA. This CDR3 has 15 residues. V was pared by 5 bases and J by 5 bases, with 9 bases of the junction left unmatched. The CDR3 reads CASSAKDRGGTEAFF. CDR3 DNA (partial): TGTGCCAGCAGCGCCAAGGACAGGGGAGGGACTGAA.

Worth noting for this clone: The read terminates 3 residues ahead of where the CDR3 ends, so the germline J gene completes it. The V and J genes are TRBV29-1 and TRBJ2-3; D is perhaps TRBD1 (7 bases). The germline gives CDR1 SQVTM, CDR2 ANQGSEA. The CDR3 is 15 residues long. Trimming removed 5 bases at V and 3 bases at J, with 18 bases between. This CDR3 reads CSVPTGTPLTDTQYF. The CDR3 bases that were read are TGCAGCGTTCCGACAGGGACTCCTTTAACAGATACG.

Points on this clone: The CDR3 end lies 3 residues beyond the end of the read and is filled in from the germline J gene. The V call is TRBV20-1, the J call TRBJ2-3, with TRBD1 matching 7 bases. The CDR3 is 17 amino acids. Germline V gives CDR1 DFQATT, CDR2 SNEGSKA (reference sequence). The V gene end was trimmed by 1 base and the J gene end by 1 base; junction bases not matched to a gene: 11. CDR3 DNA, as far as it was read: TGCAGTGCTAGAGCCCCCGGGACAGCATCGGGCACAGATACG. This translates into CSARAPGTASGTDT. The full CDR3 protein reads CSARAPGTASGTDTQYF.

Remarks on this clone: The CDR3 end falls 3 residues outside the read, so it is completed with the germline J gene. The chain couples TRBV2 to TRBJ2-1; a possible D gene is TRBD2 (7 bases). The germline V gene has CDR1 SNHLY and CDR2 FYNNEI. The V and J ends lost 6 bases and 0 bases respectively, with 15 bases between them. This CDR3 is built from 16 residues. The CDR3 bases that were read are TGTGCCAGCAGCCCAAGGGGGGGGCGCTCCTACAATGAG. Its protein is CASSPRGGRSYNE. The full CDR3 reads CASSPRGGRSYNEQFF.

Regarding this clone: The observed sequence ends 3 residues before the CDR3 terminus, with the missing tail filled in from the germline J gene. The chain uses TRBV9 and TRBJ2-7; 12 bases agree with TRBD2. CDR3 size: 18 residues. V was pared by 6 bases and J by 0 bases, with 13 bases of the junction left unmatched. Germline CDR1 and CDR2: SGDLS and YYNGEE. The CDR3 loop reads CASIPRTSGAGGSYEQYF. CDR3 DNA, as far as it was read: TGTGCCAGCATTCCCCGGACTAGCGGGGCCGGGGGCTCCTACGAG.

By frequency, this clone is medium-sized (0.01 to 0.1%). The observed sequence ends 3 residues before the CDR3 terminus, with the missing tail filled in from the germline J gene. The chain joins TRBV7-8 to TRBJ1-1; D ambiguous. This CDR3 region has 14 residues. V was clipped by 5 bases and J by 6 bases, with 16 bases between them. Germline-derived CDR1 and CDR2 are SGHVS and FQNEAQ. CDR3 bases read: TGTGCCAGCAGCCTCGAGCGGGGAGTCCCTGAA. Its protein is CASSLERGVPE. The whole CDR3 region reads CASSLERGVPEAFF.

In the case of this clone: The CDR3 is cut off 3 residues early in the read; its end comes from the germline J gene. The chain links TRBV6-2 or TRBV6-3 to TRBJ1-2; D is unresolved. The germline V and J ends were trimmed by 5 bases and 1 base, with 8 bases remaining between them. The CDR3 runs 13 residues. In germline, CDR1 is MNHEY, CDR2 SVGEGT. CDR3 DNA, as far as it was read: TGTGCCAGCAGTCTAGACGGTAACTATGGC. It translates to CASSLDGNYG. In full, the CDR3 reads CASSLDGNYGYTF.

This clone is labeled medium-sized based on frequency. The sequence runs out 3 residues before the end of the CDR3; the remainder is reconstructed from the germline J gene. The chain carries TRBV7-6 and TRBJ1-1; unclear D gene. Germline CDR1 is SGHVS and CDR2 is FNYEAQ. The CDR3 loop spans 14 amino acids. Trimming removed 4 bases from V and 3 bases from J, with 12 bases in between. CDR3 residues: CASSSEGLHTEAFF. The sequenced CDR3 bases are TGTGCCAGCAGCTCAGAGGGTTTGCACACTGAA.

As for this clone: The DNA ends 3 residues before the CDR3 does, and the rest of the CDR3 is filled in from the germline J gene. J is TRBJ1-5 and V is TRBV13; D possibly corresponds to TRBD1 (6 bases). Germline V gene lookup returns CDR1 PRHDT and CDR2 FYEKMQ (reference sequence). V gave up 6 bases and J gave up 1 base, with 10 bases separating them. The CDR3 totals 14 residues. CDR3 amino acids: CASRWRGSNQPQHF. The CDR3 DNA, read in part, is TGTGCCAGCAGGTGGAGGGGGAGCAATCAGCCC.

About this clone: The read ends 3 residues shy of where the CDR3 ends; the end is completed using the germline J gene. The rearrangement joins TRBV20-1 to TRBJ2-3; D is possibly TRBD2 (7 bases). V dropped 0 bases and J dropped 1 base, with 23 bases sitting between them. CDR3 length: 19 amino acids. CDR1 is DFQATT, CDR2 SNEGSKA, per germline (reference sequence). The CDR3: CSARDIFWGGASGTDTQYF. The part of the CDR3 DNA that was read is TGCAGTGCTAGAGACATCTTTTGGGGGGGGGCCTCTGGCACAGATACG.

Concerning this clone: The read falls 3 residues short of the CDR3 end, and the missing part is taken from the germline J gene. The J gene is TRBJ1-2, the V gene TRBV5-1; 7 bases fit TRBD1. J gave up 5 bases and V 0 bases, and 7 bases lay outside the gene matches. Per the germline V gene, CDR1 is SGHRS and CDR2 is YFSETQ. The CDR3 sequence is 15 residues long. CDR3 DNA (partial): TGCGCCAGCAGCTTGGCCGACAGGGTAGGGTATGGC. This encodes CASSLADRVGYG. The complete CDR3 sequence is CASSLADRVGYGYTF.